Given below is one T cell receptor beta chain in context. V gave up 3 bases and J gave up 4 bases, with 7 bases separating them. The V gene's germline CDR1 is DFQATT and CDR2 SNEGSKA (reference sequence). The CDR3 contains 12 residues. The source of the sample is a study of blood T cells in healthy people across ages. The use of a sample-barcoded 5' primer and a J-beta primer mix characterized a second PCR of about 7 to 12 cycles. A 12-random-nucleotide template-switch adaptor tagged each cDNA molecule. TCRdb analysed the 5' RACE reads with MiXCR anew, one entry per CDR3 protein. Of about 1,500,000 distinct CDR3 sequences listed, around 39% are singletons.

The V gene is TRBV20-1, the J gene TRBJ1-3, with D hard to call. This TCR came from a woman aged 18 to 35 in good health. Sequenced input: blood. This CDR3 reads CSAREQGNTIYF. CDR3 bases: TGCAGTGCTAGGGAACAAGGAAACACCATATATTTT.